The 18 T cell receptor beta chains below were found in one sample sequenced in a study of control samples from healthy donors and cancer patients. Assay used: immunoSEQ multiplex PCR; TCRdb lists only in-frame clones, some missing. The table records around 90,000 clones, just under 85% of them present only once. Material: blood. These receptors were obtained from a man aged 25 to 40 in good health.

The J gene is TRBJ2-3, the V gene TRBV7-3; 8 bases agree with TRBD2. V shed 4 bases, J shed 0 bases, and the junction held 3 bases outside the gene matches. Germline V gene lookup returns CDR1 SGHTA and CDR2 FQGTGA. The CDR3 has 15 residues. Here the CDR3 DNA reads TGTGCCAGCAGCTCGGGGGGGCGGAGCACAGATACGCAGTATTTT. Amino acid sequence: CASSSGGRSTDTQYF.

This clone was recorded once. CDR3 DNA: TGTGCCACCAGCCGGACTAGCGGGGGTGGGACAGATACGCAGTATTTT. The encoded protein is CATSRTSGGGTDTQYF. The chain links TRBV24-1 to TRBJ2-3; 13 bases match TRBD2. The V segment lost 7 bases and the J segment 3 bases; nucleotides outside the gene matches: 6. Germline V gives CDR1 KGHDR, CDR2 SFDVKD. The CDR3 extends over 16 amino acids.

The genes are TRBV28 and TRBJ1-1; D remains unclear. V lost 3 bases and J lost 7, with 9 bases in between. Germline V lookup: CDR1 MDHEN, CDR2 SYDVKM. The CDR3 sequence is 12 residues long. CDR3 in DNA: TGTGCCAGCAGTTTTGTGAACGGTGAAGCTTTCTTT. Translating gives CASSFVNGEAFF. The whole variable domain, filled in from reference TRBV28 and TRBJ1-1, reads DVKVTQSSRYLVKRTGEKVFLECVQDMDHENMFWYRQDPGLGLRLIYFSYDVKMKEKGDIPEGYSVSREKKERFSLILESASTNQTSMYLCASSFVNGEAFFGQGTRLTVV.

This chain links TRBV7-9 with TRBJ2-7; 8 nucleotides align to TRBD1. CDR1 SEHNR and CDR2 FQNEAQ come from the germline V gene (reference sequence). V was clipped by 5 bases and J by 5 bases; unmatched bases: 8. The CDR3 has 14 residues. Here the CDR3 reads CASSQGTGPHEQYF. The DNA of the CDR3 is TGTGCCAGCAGCCAGGGGACAGGCCCCCACGAGCAGTACTTC.

This sequence joins TRBV10-3 and TRBJ1-2; 10 bases match TRBD1. The CDR3 contains 17 residues. Looked up from germline, CDR1 is ENHRY and CDR2 is SYGVKD. V lost 6 bases to trimming and J lost 0 bases; unmatched junction nucleotides: 10. The CDR3 DNA reads TGTGCCATCAGATCCCAGACAGGGGGCGCTTCTAACTATGGCTACACCTTC. This codes for CAIRSQTGGASNYGYTF.

This rearrangement joins TRBV14 to TRBJ2-1; 8 bases fit TRBD1. The J segment lost 5 bases and the V segment lost 3 bases, leaving 9 bases of the junction unmatched. Germline V gene lookup returns CDR1 SGHDN and CDR2 FVKESK. The CDR3 runs 16 residues. The chain's CDR3 is CASSHISLTGDNEQFF. DNA of the CDR3: TGTGCCAGCAGCCATATCTCGCTGACAGGGGACAATGAGCAGTTCTTC.

This clone appeared a few times. The chain has TRBV5-4 and TRBJ1-2; 8 nucleotides match TRBD1. Germline CDR1 and CDR2: SGHNT and YYREEE (reference sequence). This CDR3 is built from 14 residues. V was clipped by 0 bases and J by 6 bases; unmatched bases: 4. CDR3 nucleotide sequence: TGTGCCAGCAGCTTGGACGTGACAGGGGATGGCTACACCTTC. Translated: CASSLDVTGDGYTF.

The chain links TRBV19 to TRBJ1-5, with D possibly being TRBD1 (6 bases). Trimming stripped 6 bases from V and 4 bases from J, with 16 bases between. Germline V gives CDR1 LNHDA, CDR2 SQIVND (reference sequence). CDR3 size: 15 residues. The CDR3 spells CASSPTGTLNQPQHF. The CDR3 DNA follows: TGTGCCAGTAGCCCGACCGGGACACTAAATCAGCCCCAGCATTTT. Based on the CDR3 plus reference TRBV19 and TRBJ1-5, the full variable domain is DGGITQSPKYLFRKEGQNVTLSCEQNLNHDAMYWYRQDPGQGLRLIYYSQIVNDFQKGDIAEGYSVSREKKESFPLTVTSAQKNPTAFYLCASSPTGTLNQPQHFGDGTRLSIL.

This clone has more than one count but fewer than ten. The rearrangement links TRBV27 to TRBJ2-7; a possible D gene is TRBD2 (7 bases). Trimming cost V 4 bases and J 3 bases, with 13 bases left between them. CDR1 MNHEY and CDR2 SMNVEV come from the germline V gene (reference sequence). The CDR3 is 14 amino acids. The CDR3 here is CASSWGGSHYEQYF. In DNA, the CDR3 is TGTGCCAGCAGTTGGGGGGGCTCTCACTACGAGCAGTACTTC.

The rearrangement uses TRBV12-3 or TRBV12-4 and TRBJ1-2; a weak D match, TRBD1 (5 bases). The CDR3 contains 12 residues. The V end was cut by 6 bases, the J end by 8 bases, with 13 bases between. The CDR3 DNA is TGTGCCAGCAGCCCCGACAGACGAGGCTACACCTTC. Encoded protein: CASSPDRRGYTF.

V usage is TRBV11-3 and J usage is TRBJ2-3, with 8 bases matching TRBD1. Germline CDR1 is SGHNT and CDR2 is YENEEA. The V and J ends lost 8 bases and 6 bases, in that order; junction bases with no gene match: 10. The CDR3 is 14 amino acids. The CDR3 is CASATGATVDTQYF. In DNA form, the CDR3 reads TGTGCCAGCGCGACAGGGGCCACCGTCGATACGCAGTATTTT.

V gene TRBV5-4 combines with J gene TRBJ2-3; D possibly corresponds to TRBD2 (5 bases). The CDR3 is 16 amino acids. The ends were cut back, 0 bases at V and 4 bases at J, with 15 bases in the middle. From germline, CDR1 is SGHNT and CDR2 YYREEE (reference sequence). CDR3 in DNA: TGTGCCAGCAGCTTGGGGTCCGGGGAAGGAGCAGATACGCAGTATTTT. This sequence encodes CASSLGSGEGADTQYF.

The rearrangement links TRBV27 to TRBJ1-2; D ambiguous. Germline assignment: CDR1 MNHEY and CDR2 SMNVEV (reference sequence). Deletions cut 0 bases from V and 5 bases from J, with 4 bases between. The CDR3 is made up of 12 amino acids. The CDR3 DNA is TGTGCCAGCAGTTTATCGGGTTATGGCTACACCTTC. Its protein product is CASSLSGYGYTF.

The rearrangement uses TRBV5-1 and TRBJ2-1, with 8 bases matching TRBD2. This CDR3 is built from 14 residues. V lost 2 bases to trimming and J lost 6 bases; unmatched junction nucleotides: 4. In germline, CDR1 is SGHRS, CDR2 YFSETQ. The CDR3 loop reads CASSLGGGSNEQFF. The CDR3 DNA follows: TGCGCCAGCAGCTTAGGCGGGGGGAGCAATGAGCAGTTCTTC.

This rearrangement joins TRBV9 to TRBJ1-1; D is unresolved. Between the trimmed V and J ends, which lost 3 bases and 3 bases, there was a span of 9 bases. This CDR3 is built from 13 residues. Germline V CDR1 and CDR2: SGDLS, YYNGEE. CDR3 amino acids: CASSATGDTEAFF. The CDR3 DNA reads as TGTGCCAGCAGCGCCACCGGGGACACTGAAGCTTTCTTT.

The CDR3 DNA is TGTGCCAGCAGCTTGGGCGGGGTGGAAGAGACCCAGTACTTC. As protein: CASSLGGVEETQYF. The chain has TRBV11-3 and TRBJ2-5; D might be TRBD2 (6 bases). Germline CDR1 reads SGHNT; CDR2 reads YENEEA. Trimming took off 3 bases at V and 3 bases at J, with 11 bases between the two ends. The CDR3 has 14 amino acids. Based on the CDR3 plus reference TRBV11-3 and TRBJ2-5, the full variable domain is EAGVVQSPRYKIIEKKQPVAFWCNPISGHNTLYWYLQNLGQGPELLIRYENEEAVDDSQLPKDRFSAERLKGVDSTLKIQPAELGDSAVYLCASSLGGVEETQYFGPGTRLLVL.

The chain joins TRBV30 to TRBJ2-3; D is uncertain. The CDR3 is 12 amino acids. In germline, CDR1 is GTSNPN, CDR2 SVGIG (reference sequence). Deletions cut 3 bases from V and 0 bases from J, with 4 bases between. CDR3 sequence: CAWRGSTDTQYF. DNA of the CDR3: TGTGCCTGGAGAGGCAGCACAGATACGCAGTATTTT.

V and J are TRBV11-2 and TRBJ1-6, with a tentative D call TRBD1 (5 bases). Per germline, CDR1 SGHAT and CDR2 FQNNGV. CDR3 length equals 14 residues. Trimming removed 4 bases from V and 7 bases from J, with 11 bases in between. This CDR3 reads CASSSREGNSPLHF. The CDR3 nucleotides are TGTGCCAGCAGCTCCCGGGAGGGGAATTCACCCCTCCACTTT.